These T cell receptor beta chains were read from a single sample in a study of T-cell reconstitution after alpha-beta-depleted transplantation in children. From the PCR reads, TCRdb called clonotypes with MiXCR, one entry per CDR3 protein. The table has around 800,000 distinct CDR3 sequences, 15% to 20% seen once. This specimen was PBMCs, mostly from graft donor cells, taken 360 days after TCRalphabeta/CD19-depleted stem cell transplant. All receptors derive from a male patient aged 5 to 17 who had a stem cell transplant for acute lymphoblastic leukemia, so the T cells may come from the graft donor. Each CDR3 is given with its conserved first and last residue. Each record gives: J gene, clone size, D gene, V gene, CDR3 protein, CDR3 DNA. The D gene is left open where the match is weak. Size tells how often a clone was seen (once, few, many) or the class of an expanded clone, and some rows leave it out.

J: TRBJ2-7
size: NA
D: NA
V: TRBV5-1
CDR3: CASSFRGGPNYEQYF
DNA: TGCGCCAGCAGCTTCCGGGGCGGCCCTAACTACGAGCAGTACTTC

J: TRBJ2-5
size: NA
D: TRBD2
V: TRBV5-1
CDR3: CARKGAGGPRETQYF
DNA: TGCGCCAGAAAGGGCGCGGGAGGGCCGCGTGAGACCCAGTACTTC

J: TRBJ1-4
size: few
D: NA
V: TRBV4-1
CDR3: CASTPMGGVTNEKLFF
DNA: TGCGCCAGCACCCCAATGGGAGGGGTAACTAATGAAAAACTGTTTTTT

J: TRBJ1-5
size: NA
D: NA
V: TRBV7-8
CDR3: CASSLGWPLPQHF
DNA: TGTGCCAGCAGCTTAGGATGGCCCTTGCCCCAGCATTTT

J: TRBJ2-1
size: NA
D: NA
V: TRBV7-3
CDR3: CASSLTHGRLNEQFF
DNA: TGTGCCAGCAGCTTAACCCATGGTAGATTGAATGAGCAGTTCTTC

J: TRBJ2-7
size: few
D: NA
V: TRBV5-1
CDR3: CASSGPGVSYEQYF
DNA: TGCGCCAGCAGCGGACCGGGTGTTAGCTACGAGCAGTACTTC

J: TRBJ2-5
size: NA
D: TRBD2
V: TRBV4-1
CDR3: CASSLLDGGRDQETQYF
DNA: TGCGCCAGCAGCCTACTAGACGGCGGGAGGGACCAAGAGACCCAGTACTTC

J: TRBJ2-5
size: few
D: NA
V: TRBV12-3/TRBV12-4
CDR3: CASSLGPGTQYF
DNA: TGTGCCAGCAGTTTAGGTCCAGGTACCCAGTACTTC

J: TRBJ2-1
size: many
D: NA
V: TRBV24-1
CDR3: CATSEAGTSYNEQFF
DNA: TGTGCCACCAGTGAGGCGGGAACCTCCTACAATGAGCAGTTCTTC

J: TRBJ2-7
size: NA
D: TRBD1
V: TRBV12-3/TRBV12-4
CDR3: CASSRRQGVSDEQYF
DNA: TGTGCCAGCAGTCGCCGACAGGGAGTTAGCGACGAGCAGTACTTC

J: TRBJ2-1
size: NA
D: NA
V: TRBV12-5
CDR3: CASGLVLGRDSDNEQFF
DNA: TGTGCTAGTGGTTTGGTACTCGGCAGGGATAGCGACAATGAGCAGTTCTTC

J: TRBJ2-4
size: few
D: TRBD2
V: TRBV5-1
CDR3: CASSLGLANKNIQYF
DNA: TGCGCCAGCAGCTTGGGACTAGCGAACAAAAACATTCAGTACTTC

J: TRBJ2-7
size: many
D: NA
V: TRBV11-2
CDR3: CASSSTGLYEQYF
DNA: TGTGCCAGCAGCTCAACTGGACTCTACGAGCAGTACTTC

J: TRBJ2-5
size: NA
D: NA
V: TRBV7-6
CDR3: CASSPGPHETQYF
DNA: TGTGCCAGCAGCCCCGGGCCCCATGAGACCCAGTACTTC

J: TRBJ2-3
size: few
D: TRBD2
V: TRBV19
CDR3: CASSIGQAGALDTQYF
DNA: TGTGCCAGTAGTATAGGCCAAGCGGGAGCCTTGGATACGCAGTATTTT

J: TRBJ2-1
size: NA
D: NA
V: TRBV20-1
CDR3: CSARDLINEQFF
DNA: TGCAGTGCTAGAGACCTCATCAATGAGCAGTTCTTC

J: TRBJ2-7
size: many
D: NA
V: TRBV5-1
CDR3: CASSLGRGEQYF
DNA: TGCGCCAGCAGCTTGGGAAGGGGCGAGCAGTACTTC

J: TRBJ1-2
size: NA
D: TRBD1
V: TRBV9
CDR3: CASSAEQGGYGYTF
DNA: TGTGCCAGCAGCGCCGAACAGGGGGGCTATGGCTACACCTTC

J: TRBJ1-2
size: NA
D: NA
V: TRBV7-9
CDR3: CASSFTQGNYGYTF
DNA: TGTGCCAGCAGCTTCACACAGGGCAACTATGGCTACACCTTC

J: TRBJ2-1
size: NA
D: TRBD2
V: TRBV6-1
CDR3: CASRPGTSVNEQFF
DNA: TGTGCCAGCAGACCCGGGACTAGCGTTAATGAGCAGTTCTTC

J: TRBJ1-1
size: NA
D: NA
V: TRBV5-1
CDR3: CASSPEGLPTLGTEAFF
DNA: TGCGCCAGCAGCCCGGAGGGACTTCCGACCCTAGGCACTGAAGCTTTCTTT

J: TRBJ2-7
size: few
D: TRBD2
V: TRBV20-1
CDR3: CSATFSGSLYEQYF
DNA: TGCAGTGCTACGTTCAGCGGGAGTCTTTACGAGCAGTACTTC

J: TRBJ1-1
size: NA
D: TRBD1
V: TRBV3-1
CDR3: CASRGRLTGGEDTEAFF
DNA: TGTGCCAGCAGGGGAAGACTTACAGGGGGCGAGGACACTGAAGCTTTCTTT

J: TRBJ2-7
size: NA
D: TRBD2
V: TRBV18
CDR3: CASSGGKQFYEQYF
DNA: TGTGCCAGCTCGGGGGGGAAACAGTTTTACGAGCAGTACTTC

J: TRBJ2-1
size: few
D: TRBD1
V: TRBV7-2
CDR3: CASSLGDRYRDEQFF
DNA: TGTGCCAGCAGCTTAGGGGACAGGTATAGGGATGAGCAGTTCTTC

J: TRBJ1-1
size: NA
D: NA
V: TRBV9
CDR3: CAGRPISGTEAFF
DNA: TGTGCCGGAAGACCGATTTCGGGCACTGAAGCTTTCTTT

J: TRBJ2-7
size: NA
D: TRBD1
V: TRBV29-1
CDR3: CSVLLPGQGHPYEQYF
DNA: TGCAGCGTCCTCCTTCCGGGACAGGGTCACCCCTACGAGCAGTACTTC

J: TRBJ1-1
size: NA
D: NA
V: TRBV29-1
CDR3: CSVLDGVTEAFF
DNA: TGCAGCGTTTTAGACGGAGTCACTGAAGCTTTCTTT

J: TRBJ2-1
size: many
D: TRBD1
V: TRBV10-3
CDR3: CAIRGQENTYNEQFF
DNA: TGTGCCATCAGAGGACAGGAGAACACCTACAATGAGCAGTTCTTC

J: TRBJ1-1
size: many
D: TRBD1
V: TRBV29-1
CDR3: CSVFGTANTEAFF
DNA: TGCAGCGTCTTCGGGACAGCTAACACTGAAGCTTTCTTT

J: TRBJ2-3
size: once
D: TRBD2
V: TRBV5-1
CDR3: CASSPMAGEGADTQYF
DNA: TGCGCCAGCAGCCCCATGGCCGGGGAGGGAGCAGATACGCAGTATTTT

J: TRBJ2-1
size: many
D: NA
V: TRBV15
CDR3: CATSREVRPDTSEQFF
DNA: TGTGCCACCAGCAGAGAGGTCCGGCCGGACACATCTGAGCAGTTCTTC

J: TRBJ2-1
size: few
D: NA
V: TRBV20-1
CDR3: CSSTRGNNEQFF
DNA: TGCAGTTCTACACGAGGGAACAATGAGCAGTTCTTC

J: TRBJ2-5
size: NA
D: TRBD2
V: TRBV12-3/TRBV12-4
CDR3: CASSSGGGRETQYF
DNA: TGTGCCAGCAGTTCCGGGGGGGGACGAGAGACCCAGTACTTC

J: TRBJ2-1
size: few
D: NA
V: TRBV12-3/TRBV12-4
CDR3: CASRGGYPYNEQFF
DNA: TGTGCCAGCAGGGGAGGATATCCATACAATGAGCAGTTCTTC

J: TRBJ2-7
size: few
D: TRBD2
V: TRBV4-1
CDR3: CASSPSAQGLAVTYEQYF
DNA: TGCGCCAGCAGCCCCTCAGCACAAGGACTAGCGGTAACCTACGAGCAGTACTTC

J: TRBJ1-1
size: NA
D: NA
V: TRBV29-1
CDR3: CSVREPREIEAFF
DNA: TGCAGCGTCCGAGAGCCCAGGGAAATTGAAGCTTTCTTT

J: TRBJ1-1
size: few
D: NA
V: TRBV12-3/TRBV12-4
CDR3: CASRKGHANTEAFF
DNA: TGTGCCAGCAGAAAGGGACACGCGAACACTGAAGCTTTCTTT

J: TRBJ2-7
size: NA
D: NA
V: TRBV4-1
CDR3: CASSQDPLSRYEQYF
DNA: TGCGCCAGCAGCCAAGACCCCCTTAGCCGCTACGAGCAGTACTTC

J: TRBJ2-1
size: NA
D: TRBD2
V: TRBV3-1
CDR3: CASSPWTSGSDEQFF
DNA: TGTGCCAGCAGCCCTTGGACTAGCGGGAGCGATGAGCAGTTCTTC

J: TRBJ2-1
size: many
D: NA
V: TRBV25-1
CDR3: CASSARDLFYNEQFF
DNA: TGTGCCAGCAGTGCCAGGGACCTCTTCTACAATGAGCAGTTCTTC

J: TRBJ1-1
size: few
D: NA
V: TRBV3-1
CDR3: CASSLRERGNTEAFF
DNA: TGTGCCAGCAGCCTCCGGGAGAGGGGGAACACTGAAGCTTTCTTT

J: TRBJ2-5
size: few
D: TRBD1
V: TRBV27
CDR3: CASSAWTGGQETQYF
DNA: TGTGCCAGCAGTGCTTGGACAGGGGGGCAAGAGACCCAGTACTTC

J: TRBJ2-1
size: few
D: NA
V: TRBV6-6
CDR3: CASSYPLIDEQFF
DNA: TGTGCCAGCAGTTACCCACTCATCGATGAGCAGTTCTTC

J: TRBJ2-1
size: many
D: NA
V: TRBV7-8
CDR3: CASSLDGKGSDEQFF
DNA: TGTGCCAGCAGCTTAGATGGGAAGGGTTCGGATGAGCAGTTCTTC

J: TRBJ2-1
size: few
D: NA
V: TRBV7-9
CDR3: CASPSAPPNEQFF
DNA: TGTGCCAGTCCTAGCGCTCCCCCTAATGAGCAGTTCTTC

J: TRBJ2-3
size: NA
D: NA
V: TRBV2
CDR3: CASSLASLADTQYF
DNA: TGTGCCAGCAGTTTGGCTAGCTTGGCAGATACGCAGTATTTT

J: TRBJ2-4
size: NA
D: TRBD1
V: TRBV4-1
CDR3: CASSLTGTGVSGAKNIQYF
DNA: TGCGCCAGCAGCCTCACCGGGACAGGGGTCTCGGGAGCCAAAAACATTCAGTACTTC

J: TRBJ2-5
size: NA
D: TRBD2
V: TRBV7-9
CDR3: CASSVLSGREETQYF
DNA: TGTGCCAGCAGCGTGCTTAGCGGGAGGGAAGAGACCCAGTACTTC

J: TRBJ2-3
size: many
D: TRBD2
V: TRBV7-6
CDR3: CASSSHSGRGTDTQYF
DNA: TGTGCCAGCAGCTCTCATAGCGGGAGAGGCACAGATACGCAGTATTTT

J: TRBJ2-7
size: NA
D: TRBD2
V: TRBV7-6
CDR3: CASSLGGRVEEQYF
DNA: TGTGCCAGCAGCTTAGGCGGGAGGGTTGAGGAGCAGTACTTC

J: TRBJ2-3
size: NA
D: NA
V: TRBV27
CDR3: CASSLGVGTQYF
DNA: TGTGCCAGCAGTTTAGGGGTTGGTACGCAGTATTTT